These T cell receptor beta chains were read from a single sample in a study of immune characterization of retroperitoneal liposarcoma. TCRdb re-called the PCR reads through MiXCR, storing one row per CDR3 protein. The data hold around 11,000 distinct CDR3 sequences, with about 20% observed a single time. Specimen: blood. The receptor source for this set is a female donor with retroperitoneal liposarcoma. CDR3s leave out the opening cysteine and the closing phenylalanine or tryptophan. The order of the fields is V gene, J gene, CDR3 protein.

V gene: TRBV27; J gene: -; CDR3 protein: ASSRRVFYEQY
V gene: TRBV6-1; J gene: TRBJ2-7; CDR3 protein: ASSDPGLAASYEQY
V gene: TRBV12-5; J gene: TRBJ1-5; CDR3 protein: ASLPDGNQPQH
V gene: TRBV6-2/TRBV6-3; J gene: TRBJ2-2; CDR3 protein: ASSHRSVSNTGELF
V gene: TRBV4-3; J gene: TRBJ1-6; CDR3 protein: ASSQVRQGGSSNSPLH
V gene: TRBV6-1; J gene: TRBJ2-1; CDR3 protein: ATVLAGGERNEQF
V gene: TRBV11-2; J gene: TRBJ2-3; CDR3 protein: ASRRLVGSTDTQY
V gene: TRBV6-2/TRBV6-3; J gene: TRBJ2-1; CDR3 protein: ASSPPGLLPDEQF
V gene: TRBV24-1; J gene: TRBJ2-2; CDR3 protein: ATSRSGRTSFPGELF
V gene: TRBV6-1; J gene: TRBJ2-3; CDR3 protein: ASSDGGARNTQY
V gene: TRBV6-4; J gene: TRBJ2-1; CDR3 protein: ASSESGTSGIDNEQF
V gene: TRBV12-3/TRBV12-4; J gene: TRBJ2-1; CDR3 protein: ASSLKGGSEQF
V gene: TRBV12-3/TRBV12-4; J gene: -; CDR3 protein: ASSFSDREPDEQY